This T cell receptor (beta chain) was documented in a study of cytomegalovirus exposure and HLA in healthy donors. Study results and caveats: Cytomegalovirus association was assigned to more than 150 TCR beta chains. The finding came from a later analysis; first-cohort TCR clusters tended to co-occur in the roughly 110 validation repertoires.

The data were produced by immunoSEQ multiplex PCR, yet TCRdb's version contains in-frame clones alone and is incomplete. The table lists 150,000 to 200,000 clones, about 85% of them singletons. This clone was picked up a small number of times. Its target is not known. Germline V CDR1 and CDR2: MNHEY, SMNVEV (reference sequence). V shed 5 bases, J shed 7 bases, and the junction held 9 bases outside the gene matches. The CDR3 runs to 14 residues. This sequence was found in a man between 18 and 29 years old in good health and CMV-seropositive. The sequencing sample was made of PBMCs. The gene calls are TRBV27 and TRBJ2-7; 9 nucleotides agree with TRBD1. In nucleotides, the CDR3 is TGTGCCAGCAGTACAGGGGGCCCAGGAGGGGAGCAGTACTTC. This translates into CASSTGGPGGEQYF.